The clone carrying this T cell receptor beta chain was seen a few times. Germline V gives CDR1 MNHNS, CDR2 SASEGT. The CDR3 loop spans 12 amino acids. The germline V and J ends were trimmed by 7 bases and 4 bases, with 10 bases remaining between them. Authors of the study amplified TCR beta CDR3 regions from RNA transcripts. TCR CDR3 regions were first amplified by RT-PCR with HTBI primers. TCRdb itself ran the multiplex PCR reads through MiXCR, one entry per CDR3 protein. The table records about 290,000 distinct CDR3 sequences, about an eighth of them present only once. The data belong to a study of T cells in Graves' hyperthyroidism and ophthalmopathy.

This TCR derives from a woman in her 40s with Graves' hyperthyroidism. Sequenced: blood. The chain has TRBV6-1 and TRBJ2-5, with D possibly being TRBD2 (5 bases). The CDR3 DNA reads TGTGCCAGCAACGAGGGTGGAGAGACCCAGTACTTC. It translates to CASNEGGETQYF.